This TCR beta chain was profiled in a study of CDR3 diversity in severe acne. The CDR3 extends over 14 amino acids. CDR1 and CDR2 (germline): MNHEY, SMNVEV (reference sequence). For this clonotype: A junction end diverges from the germline sequence, so it may reflect a read error.

Using its own MiXCR run on the PCR reads, TCRdb lists one record per CDR3 protein. The sample has roughly 93,000 distinct CDR3 sequences, about 49% seen once. Material: blood. This clonotype originated in a male donor with severe acne vulgaris. This chain connects TRBV27 to TRBJ2-5, with D maybe TRBD1 (6 bases). The CDR3 bases are TGTGCCGGCAGTCCTCGGGACAACCAAGAGACCCAGTACTTC. Translated, it gives CAGSPRDNQETQYF.